This T cell receptor beta chain was sequenced during a study of vaccination effects on CD4 cells after COVID-19. On the study more broadly: Approximately 2.1 million PBMC were placed in each well, which was supplemented with about 9.3 IU/ml IL-2 and around 10 ug/ml peptides. Study outcomes and limitations: Clones induced by infection and by vaccine showed marked clonal contraction late after vaccination.

Trimming cost V 1 base and J 5 bases; bases outside gene matches: 10. Germline assignment: CDR1 GTSNPN and CDR2 SVGIG (reference sequence). This CDR3 is built from 15 residues. Note on this clone: The antigen remains undetermined.

Data came from immunoSEQ multiplex PCR; TCRdb stores just in-frame clones and leaves some out. The data hold 70,000 or so clones, with approximately 71% observed a single time. Once cultured for 10 days, the cells underwent separation to obtain CD4+ T cells. The study found no prior SARS-CoV-2 infection in the vaccine recipients, who tested negative for nucleocapsid antibodies. The material sequenced was CD4+ T cells from PBMCs cultured without peptide, taken before COVID-19 vaccination. This TCR was recovered from a human donor who received a COVID-19 vaccine. The chain combines TRBV30 with TRBJ2-5; 7 nucleotides agree with TRBD1. The CDR3 loop reads CAWSANGQVRETQYF. CDR3 in DNA: TGTGCCTGGAGTGCGAACGGACAGGTTCGGGAGACCCAGTACTTC. The complete variable domain, with remaining parts taken from reference TRBV30 and TRBJ2-5, reads SQTIHQWPATLVQPVGSPLSLECTVEGTSNPNLYWYRQAAGRGLQLLFYSVGIGQISSEVPQNLSASRPQDRQFILSSKKLLLSDSGFYLCAWSANGQVRETQYFGPGTRLLVL.